The sequence of this TCR beta chain was determined in a study of T cell responses to AZD1222 COVID-19 vaccine. Study-wide results and limits: After the peak T cell response, and only then, were repertoires sampled. Regions 160-218 and 743-854 dominated among vaccine-associated CD4 TCRs spanning spike. Spike-specific TCR breadth and depth went up after people got two AZD1222 doses. Donors were chiefly white British, with a greater number of females, and clonal diversity was perhaps underestimated.

CDR1 SGHAT and CDR2 FQNNGV come from the germline V gene. The CDR3 loop spans 15 amino acids. V lost 5 bases and J lost 3, with 17 bases in between. Worth noting for this clone: Its antigen is not identified.

Generated by immunoSEQ multiplex PCR, the TCRdb table keeps only in-frame clones and is missing some. The table shows 120,000 to 150,000 clones, with 90% to 95% occurring only once. The TCR originated in an adult in good health. The sequenced sample was peripheral blood, obtained on day 0 of MenACWY control vaccination. The chain links TRBV11-2 to TRBJ2-7, with a possible D match to TRBD1 (6 bases). CDR3 sequence reads: CASSKTRTANYEQYF. In DNA, the CDR3 is TGTGCCAGCAGCAAAACTCGGACAGCCAACTACGAGCAGTACTTC.